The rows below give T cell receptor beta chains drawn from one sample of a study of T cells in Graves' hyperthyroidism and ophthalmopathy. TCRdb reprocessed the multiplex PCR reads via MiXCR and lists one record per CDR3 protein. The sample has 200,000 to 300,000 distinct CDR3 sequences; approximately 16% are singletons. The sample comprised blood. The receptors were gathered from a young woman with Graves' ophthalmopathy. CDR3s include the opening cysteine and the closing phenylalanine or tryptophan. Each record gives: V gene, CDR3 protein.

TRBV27 CASNPLGSSGRISYEQYF
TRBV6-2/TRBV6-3 CASNMTEGGNQPQHF
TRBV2 CASSDRRGYGYTF
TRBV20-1 CSVPGQGRGEQYF
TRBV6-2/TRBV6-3 CASKTGTGYHEQYF
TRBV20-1 CSATWSSGGVYNEQFF
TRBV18 CASSQIAGRYEQYF
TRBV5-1 CASSLSATNYGYTF
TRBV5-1 CASSLWQGNYGYTF
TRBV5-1 CASSFWSPADGGYTF
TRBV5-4 CASSLSSGKGYTF
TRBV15 CATSRIFSGQGYNEQFF
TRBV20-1 CSTLAGGVSEQFF
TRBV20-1 CSARDPRGPYEQYF
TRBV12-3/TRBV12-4 CASSFSQTYEQYF
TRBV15 CATSRDLGYGYTF
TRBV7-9 CASSLTTRSSYNEQFF
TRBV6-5 CANSYGLNRGSPEAFF
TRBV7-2 CAGSSDRVGEQYF
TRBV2 CASSYEGTGSQETQYF
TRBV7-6 CASSLLQSLAKASTDTQYF
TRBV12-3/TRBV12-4 CASSGDRDTGELFF
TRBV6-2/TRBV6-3 CASRLHPSSLQETQYF
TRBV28 CASSEPNDNLKLFF
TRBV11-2 CASSLDIAGEGEQYF
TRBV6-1 CASSRDRGSAYEKLFF
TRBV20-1 CSAREGSAFF
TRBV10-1 CASNQRQVNQPQHF
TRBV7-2 CASSLKDGKAYEQYF
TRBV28 CASTMDNMNTEAFF
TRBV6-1 CASRPNRGDSYNEQFF
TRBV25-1 CASSERLAGLETQYF
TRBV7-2 CASSSEAGTGTQYF
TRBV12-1 CASSFFDRNRVRVNPLNTEAFF